The 24 T cell receptor beta chains presented below share a single source sample, sequenced in a study of blood T cell repertoires in COVID-19. The method was immunoSEQ multiplex PCR; TCRdb's version includes in-frame clones alone and lacks a portion of them. Counted here are roughly 280,000 clones, around 90% occurring once; the ten biggest clones make up roughly 2.1%. Sequencing used peripheral blood. Receptor source: a man aged 45 to 65 with acute or convalescent COVID-19.

This clone was observed a single time. This CDR3 is CASSLAADYTEAFF. The CDR3 DNA follows: TGTGCCAGCAGCTTAGCGGCAGACTACACTGAAGCTTTCTTT. The chain is built from TRBV7-8 and TRBJ1-1; D is unresolved. Between the trimmed V and J ends, which lost 0 bases and 3 bases, there was a span of 8 bases. The germline V gene has CDR1 SGHVS and CDR2 FQNEAQ. This CDR3 spans 14 amino acids. Drawing the rest from reference TRBV7-8 and TRBJ1-1, the complete variable domain is GAGVSQSPRYKVAKRGQDVALRCDPISGHVSLFWYQQALGQGPEFLTYFQNEAQLDKSGLPSDRFFAERPEGSVSTLKIQRTQQEDSAVYLCASSLAADYTEAFFGQGTRLTVV.

V and J are TRBV5-8 and TRBJ2-5; 7 nucleotides align to TRBD1. This CDR3 region has 15 residues. V lost 0 bases and J lost 3; bases outside the gene matches: 5. Germline V CDR1 and CDR2: SGHTS, YDEGEE. CDR3 nucleotide sequence: TGTGCCAGCAGCTTGGAGGGACAGCACGAAGAGACCCAGTACTTC. Its translation is CASSLEGQHEETQYF.

V gene TRBV7-8 combines with J gene TRBJ2-4; 11 bases are a match to TRBD2. Germline V CDR1 and CDR2: SGHVS, FQNEAQ. This CDR3 comprises 16 residues. The V segment lost 5 bases and the J segment 7 bases; nucleotides outside the gene matches: 10. The CDR3 nucleotides read TGTGCCAGCAGCCCCCAGCTAGCGGGGGGCGGGAACATTCAGTACTTC. Amino acid sequence: CASSPQLAGGGNIQYF. The full variable domain, completed using reference TRBV7-8 and TRBJ2-4, is GAGVSQSPRYKVAKRGQDVALRCDPISGHVSLFWYQQALGQGPEFLTYFQNEAQLDKSGLPSDRFFAERPEGSVSTLKIQRTQQEDSAVYLCASSPQLAGGGNIQYFGAGTRLSVL.

The V and J genes are TRBV12-5 and TRBJ2-5; unclear D gene. The V gene's germline CDR1 is LGHNT and CDR2 FRNRAP. Deletions cut 4 bases from V and 3 bases from J, with 15 bases between. The CDR3 is 15 residues long. The CDR3 loop reads CASGYPTPAEETQYF. The CDR3, as DNA: TGTGCTAGTGGTTACCCCACACCCGCGGAAGAGACCCAGTACTTC.

This clone has only a few counts. V gene TRBV2 combines with J gene TRBJ1-1; TRBD1 is a possible D gene (5 bases). V was shortened by 4 bases and J by 0 bases, with 12 bases between the two germline ends. The CDR3 spans 15 residues. Germline assignment: CDR1 SNHLY and CDR2 FYNNEI. DNA of the CDR3: TGTGCCAGCAGTGGCTATGGGGCAATGAACACTGAAGCTTTCTTT. Translating gives CASSGYGAMNTEAFF.

The chain is built from TRBV5-5 and TRBJ2-5; D gene uncertain. The CDR3 spans 14 residues. With 0 bases removed from V and 1 base from J, the gap between germline ends came to 7 bases. Germline V CDR1 and CDR2: SGHKS, YYEKEE (reference sequence). The CDR3 DNA follows: TGTGCCAGCAGCTTGGCCGACTCCCAAGAGACCCAGTACTTC. Translating gives CASSLADSQETQYF.

The rearrangement uses TRBV5-5 and TRBJ2-2, with a tentative D call TRBD2 (6 bases). V was shortened by 4 bases and J by 6 bases, with 13 bases between the two germline ends. The CDR3 is made up of 14 amino acids. Germline V gene data show CDR1 as SGHKS and CDR2 as YYEKEE (reference sequence). The CDR3 reads CASSRWGEAGELFF. Here the CDR3 DNA reads TGTGCCAGCAGCCGCTGGGGGGAAGCCGGGGAGCTGTTTTTT.

The chain links TRBV27 to TRBJ1-1; no definite D call. Trimming removed 3 bases from V and 4 bases from J, with 6 bases in between. Germline V lookup: CDR1 MNHEY, CDR2 SMNVEV (reference sequence). The CDR3 is 12 residues long. For the CDR3, the DNA is TGTGCCAGCAGTTTGGCGGGCACTGAAGCTTTCTTT. Encoded protein: CASSLAGTEAFF.

The gene calls are TRBV7-9 and TRBJ1-1; 8 bases map to TRBD1. J gave up 5 bases and V 6 bases, and 11 bases lay outside the gene matches. Germline assignment: CDR1 SEHNR and CDR2 FQNEAQ (reference sequence). This CDR3 is 15 amino acids long. The CDR3, as DNA: TGTGCCAGCAGAAGCCGGACAGGGAGTTTTACTGAAGCTTTCTTT. It translates to CASRSRTGSFTEAFF.

This rearrangement joins TRBV27 to TRBJ1-5; D gene ambiguous. The CDR3 is 14 residues long. From germline, CDR1 is MNHEY and CDR2 SMNVEV (reference sequence). Trimming shortened V by 5 bases and J by 4 bases, and 12 bases separated the two germline ends. CDR3 nucleotide sequence: TGTGCCAGCAGTCCCTCCTTGTATAATCAGCCCCAGCATTTT. Translated: CASSPSLYNQPQHF.

Turning to this clone: Different DNA sequences within this sample yield the same CDR3. The chain couples TRBV3-1 (or the pseudogene TRBV3-2) to TRBJ2-1, with D possibly matching TRBD1 (5 bases). Germline V CDR1 and CDR2: LGHDT, YNNKEL (reference sequence). V dropped 2 bases and J dropped 7 bases, with 6 bases sitting between them. CDR3 size: 12 residues. This CDR3 reads CASSQRGNEQFF. The DNA of the CDR3 is TGTGCCAGCAGCCAAAGGGGTAATGAGCAGTTCTTC.

This rearrangement joins TRBV7-9 to TRBJ2-2; 12 bases are shared with TRBD2. The CDR3 totals 16 residues. Germline V gives CDR1 SEHNR, CDR2 FQNEAQ (reference sequence). After removal of 7 bases from V and 1 base from J, the junction contained 4 bases not matched to a gene. The DNA of the CDR3 is TGTGCCAGCAAACTAGCGGGGGGAGTGAACACCGGGGAGCTGTTTTTT. Amino acid sequence: CASKLAGGVNTGELFF.

CDR3: CASSDSNRGDTGELFF. CDR3 bases: TGTGCCAGCAGTGACTCGAACAGGGGGGACACCGGGGAGCTGTTTTTT. The chain employs TRBV6-4 and TRBJ2-2; 8 positions match TRBD1. From germline, CDR1 is MRHNA and CDR2 SNTAGT. V shed 0 bases, J shed 3 bases, and the junction held 3 bases outside the gene matches. The CDR3 covers 16 residues.

The chain links TRBV11-3 to TRBJ2-2; maybe TRBD2 (5 bases). Trimming shortened V by 4 bases and J by 4 bases, and 7 bases separated the two germline ends. This CDR3 comprises 13 residues. CDR1 is SGHNT and CDR2 is YENEEA in the germline V gene. Written as DNA, the CDR3 is TGTGCCAGCAGCTACCGGGGCACCGGGGAGCTGTTTTTT. This encodes CASSYRGTGELFF.

The chain is built from TRBV30 and TRBJ2-5; 8 bases match TRBD1. The length of the CDR3 is 13 residues. With V trimmed by 5 bases and J by 1 base, 3 bases remained unmatched. Looked up from germline, CDR1 is GTSNPN and CDR2 is SVGIG (reference sequence). For the CDR3, the DNA is TGTGCCTGGGCCGGGACAGGCCAAGAGACCCAGTACTTC. Protein: CAWAGTGQETQYF.

This chain uses TRBV2 with TRBJ2-5, with 8 bases matching TRBD1. Germline V gene lookup returns CDR1 SNHLY and CDR2 FYNNEI. V lost 5 bases, J lost 5 bases, and 10 bases stayed unmatched. The CDR3 totals 15 residues. The CDR3 nucleotides are TGTGCCAGCAGTTCCCAACAGGGGGTTGAGGAGACCCAGTACTTC. Translation: CASSSQQGVEETQYF.

The sample holds one count of this clone. The CDR3 DNA sequence: TGTGCCAGCAGCCCCTCCGAGGGAGGCACTGAAGCTTTCTTT. As protein: CASSPSEGGTEAFF. V gene TRBV11-2 combines with J gene TRBJ1-1; D remains unclear. The CDR3 is 14 residues long. Germline V gives CDR1 SGHAT, CDR2 FQNNGV. Trimming took off 5 bases at V and 4 bases at J, with 14 bases between the two ends.

The chain carries TRBV5-1 and TRBJ1-2; D not resolved. The CDR3 loop spans 14 amino acids. V gave up 4 bases and J gave up 8 bases, with 18 bases separating them. CDR1 is SGHRS, CDR2 YFSETQ, per germline. CDR3 coding DNA: TGCGCCAGCAGCCACTCGGACGGAGGAGAAGGCTACACCTTC. It is translated as CASSHSDGGEGYTF.

This clone was counted a single time. The CDR3 reads CASSRKPGSSYNSPLHF. Written as DNA, the CDR3 is TGTGCCAGCAGCCGAAAGCCCGGGAGCTCCTATAATTCACCCCTCCACTTT. The chain links TRBV16 to TRBJ1-6, with unresolved D. V lost 4 bases and J 0 bases, leaving 13 bases between the germline ends. CDR1 is KGHSY, CDR2 FQNENV, per germline. The CDR3 has 17 amino acids.

The chain recombines TRBV14 with TRBJ2-3; 12 positions match TRBD2. Germline V CDR1 and CDR2: SGHDN, FVKESK. The J segment lost 5 bases and the V segment lost 1 base, leaving 7 bases of the junction unmatched. There are 17 residues in the CDR3. The CDR3 DNA reads TGTGCCAGCAGCCAAGCAAGGACTAGCGGGGCTAGAGATACGCAGTATTTT. This encodes CASSQARTSGARDTQYF. The entire variable domain, with the rest obtained from reference TRBV14 and TRBJ2-3, is as follows: EAGVTQFPSHSVIEKGQTVTLRCDPISGHDNLYWYRRVMGKEIKFLLHFVKESKQDESGMPNNRFLAERTGGTYSTLKVQPAELEDSGVYFCASSQARTSGARDTQYFGPGTRLTVL.

The genes are TRBV27 and TRBJ2-3; D might be TRBD1 (5 bases). Germline V gene data show CDR1 as MNHEY and CDR2 as SMNVEV (reference sequence). The CDR3 extends over 17 amino acids. V lost 4 bases, J lost 6 bases, and 23 bases lay in between. This CDR3 is CASSSYFAGPAVDTQYF. The CDR3 coding sequence is TGTGCCAGCAGTTCCTACTTCGCAGGGCCAGCAGTCGATACGCAGTATTTT.

The J gene is TRBJ2-7, the V gene TRBV7-2, with D perhaps TRBD2 (5 bases). The germline V and J ends were trimmed by 0 bases and 0 bases, with 12 bases remaining between them. This CDR3 has 16 residues. Germline V gene data show CDR1 as SGHTA and CDR2 as FQGNSA. DNA for the CDR3: TGTGCCAGCAGCTTAGCTCTGAGGGTAAACTCCTACGAGCAGTACTTC. Protein: CASSLALRVNSYEQYF.

The chain couples TRBV3-1 (or the pseudogene TRBV3-2) to TRBJ1-1; D is perhaps TRBD1 (5 bases). The CDR3 is 14 residues long. Trimming cost V 8 bases and J 3 bases, with 16 bases left between them. Germline assignment: CDR1 LGHDT and CDR2 YNNKEL (reference sequence). The CDR3 reads CASSFIGGDTEAFF. DNA for the CDR3: TGTGCCAGCTCGTTTATCGGGGGTGACACTGAAGCTTTCTTT.

V gene TRBV18 combines with J gene TRBJ1-5; no clear D. This CDR3 is 15 amino acids long. Looked up from germline, CDR1 is KGHSH and CDR2 is LQKENI. Trimming took off 1 base at V and 0 bases at J, with 7 bases between the two ends. The CDR3 reads CASSPRANSNQPQHF. CDR3 nucleotides: TGTGCCAGCTCACCACGGGCTAATAGCAATCAGCCCCAGCATTTT.